The source of this T cell receptor (beta chain) is a study of T cell repertoires in cytomegalovirus infection. Germline trimming cut 5 bases from V and 8 bases from J; bases unmatched to any gene: 9. Germline V lookup: CDR1 SEHNR, CDR2 FQNEAQ (reference sequence). This CDR3 contains 14 residues. Study-level findings and limits: HLA-C-restricted CMV clonotypes gave the most frequent clonotype in two of eight donors.

TCRdb re-called the reads through MiXCR, storing one row per CDR3 protein. This table holds 290,000 or so distinct CDR3 sequences, 25% found once. The sample holds many counts of this clonotype. Antigen unknown. This chain joins TRBV7-9 and TRBJ2-1; 7 bases match TRBD2. Sequencing was performed on PBMCs. This receptor was taken from a human donor in good health (CMV status not recorded). Some clones in this sample may be carry-over from other donors' samples. This CDR3 reads CASSPFSSGDEQFF. The DNA of the CDR3 is TGTGCCAGCAGCCCCTTCTCTAGCGGTGATGAGCAGTTCTTC.